These T cell receptor beta chains were read from a single sample in a study of T cells in pancreatic ductal adenocarcinoma. Profiling relied on immunoSEQ multiplex PCR, and the TCRdb table lists in-frame clones only, not all of them. The table shows tens of thousands of clones, with just over 90% occurring only once. Material: PBMCs. Source of these receptors: a human donor with pancreatic ductal adenocarcinoma. CDR3s include the opening cysteine and the closing phenylalanine or tryptophan. Fields, in order: CDR3 DNA, CDR3 protein, V gene, J gene, D gene, clone size. The D gene is left open where the match is weak. Clone size appears in some rows only: once, few, many, or a class for an expanded clone.

TGTGCCAGCAGCGTAGAGGTAGCGAACGAGCAGTACTTC,CASSVEVANEQYF,TRBV9,TRBJ2-7,NA,NA
TGTGCCAGCAGCCGCTTCTCTCTATCGGGGCCAGTGTACCAAGAGACCCAGTACTTC,CASSRFSLSGPVYQETQYF,TRBV7-9,TRBJ2-5,NA,NA
TGTGCCAGCAGTAACCGGGACAGGTCCAGTCAGCCCCAGCATTTT,CASSNRDRSSQPQHF,TRBV6-1,TRBJ1-5,TRBD1,NA
TGTGCCACCAGCCTAGGGGATCCGGGACTAGTCTACGAGCAGTACTTC,CATSLGDPGLVYEQYF,TRBV15,TRBJ2-7,TRBD2,NA
TGTGCCAGCAGTGAAATGCGCGGTTCTAGCACAGATACGCAGTATTTT,CASSEMRGSSTDTQYF,TRBV6-1,TRBJ2-3,NA,NA
TGCGCCAGCAGCTCGGGACAGGGATTTTACAATGAGCAGTTCTTC,CASSSGQGFYNEQFF,TRBV5-1,TRBJ2-1,TRBD1,NA
TGTGCCAGCTCAGGGCCACCTCCTGAGGCGGATACGCAGTATTTT,CASSGPPPEADTQYF,TRBV18,TRBJ2-3,NA,NA
TGTGCCAGCAGCCCCAGACAGGGAGGCGGCCAAGAGACCCAGTACTTC,CASSPRQGGGQETQYF,TRBV5-4,TRBJ2-5,NA,NA
TGTGCCAGCAGCCCGACTAGCGGGTTTGGGACCCAGTACTTC,CASSPTSGFGTQYF,TRBV7-2,TRBJ2-5,TRBD2,NA
TGTGCCAGCAGTGTGGGGGGACTAGCGGGAGATAGTGCAGATACGCAGTATTTT,CASSVGGLAGDSADTQYF,TRBV2,TRBJ2-3,TRBD2,NA
TGCGCCAGCAGCCAACAGGGGGGGGGCGGGGAGCTGTTTTTT,CASSQQGGGGELFF,TRBV4-1,TRBJ2-2,NA,NA
TGTGCCAGCAGCCCTAGGGTGGGGGGGCGCGTTTACGAGCAGTACTTC,CASSPRVGGRVYEQYF,TRBV5-8,TRBJ2-7,NA,once
TGTGCCAGCAGCTCAACGCGGGATCAGCCCCAGCATTTT,CASSSTRDQPQHF,TRBV7-2,TRBJ1-5,NA,NA
TGTGCCAGCAGTCCGACGTCGAGGGCGGCCAAAAACATTCAGTACTTC,CASSPTSRAAKNIQYF,TRBV28,TRBJ2-4,NA,once
TGTGCCAGCAGTGAGGGTAGGGCGGGTGAAAAACTGTTTTTT,CASSEGRAGEKLFF,TRBV2,TRBJ1-4,NA,NA
TGCGCCAGCAGCTCGCAGGGCTACGAGCAGTACTTC,CASSSQGYEQYF,TRBV5-1,TRBJ2-7,NA,NA
TGCGCCAGCGAACTTCGGAAGGACAGGAGATCTAGCACAGATACGCAGTATTTT,CASELRKDRRSSTDTQYF,TRBV23-1,TRBJ2-3,TRBD1,NA
TGTGCCAGTAGCCCCTTTGGCGGGAGGGGAAATGAGCAGTTCTTC,CASSPFGGRGNEQFF,TRBV19,TRBJ2-1,TRBD2,NA
TGTGCCAGTAGTATTGGGGACAGGGGATATCAGCCCCAGCATTTT,CASSIGDRGYQPQHF,TRBV19,TRBJ1-5,TRBD1,NA
TGTGCCATCAGAGGGACGGACTGGATCCAAGAGACCCAGTACTTC,CAIRGTDWIQETQYF,TRBV10-3,TRBJ2-5,NA,NA
TGTGCCAGCAGCCCAGCGGGGCACTACAATGAGCAGTTCTTC,CASSPAGHYNEQFF,TRBV7-3,TRBJ2-1,TRBD2,NA
TGTGCCAGCAGTTTCACCGAGCAGTACTTC,CASSFTEQYF,TRBV28,TRBJ2-7,NA,NA
TGTGCCAGCAGGCCGGGACACTATAATGAAAAACTGTTTTTT,CASRPGHYNEKLFF,TRBV28,TRBJ1-4,NA,few
TGTGCCTGGAGTCCCGACAGGATCTCCTACGAGCAGTACTTC,CAWSPDRISYEQYF,TRBV30,TRBJ2-7,NA,NA
TGTGCCAGCAGTTTATTGGCAGCTAGCACAGATACGCAGTATTTT,CASSLLAASTDTQYF,TRBV27,TRBJ2-3,NA,few
TGTGCCAGCACAGTCCTCGGGACAGGGGCTCCGGGTGGCTACACCTTC,CASTVLGTGAPGGYTF,TRBV28,TRBJ1-2,TRBD1,NA
TGTGCCAGCTCACTATCCCAGCGCGTCAAGATGAACACTGAAGCTTTCTTT,CASSLSQRVKMNTEAFF,TRBV18,TRBJ1-1,NA,NA
TGCAGCGTGAGACGGGATGACTACGAGCAGTACTTC,CSVRRDDYEQYF,TRBV29-1,TRBJ2-7,NA,NA
TGTGCCAGCTCATCCGGGACGATAACCTACGAGCAGTACTTC,CASSSGTITYEQYF,TRBV18,TRBJ2-7,NA,once
TGTGCCAGCAGGCTCCCAGGACAGGGGGCGTGGAATGAGCAGTTCTTC,CASRLPGQGAWNEQFF,TRBV11-3,TRBJ2-1,TRBD1,NA